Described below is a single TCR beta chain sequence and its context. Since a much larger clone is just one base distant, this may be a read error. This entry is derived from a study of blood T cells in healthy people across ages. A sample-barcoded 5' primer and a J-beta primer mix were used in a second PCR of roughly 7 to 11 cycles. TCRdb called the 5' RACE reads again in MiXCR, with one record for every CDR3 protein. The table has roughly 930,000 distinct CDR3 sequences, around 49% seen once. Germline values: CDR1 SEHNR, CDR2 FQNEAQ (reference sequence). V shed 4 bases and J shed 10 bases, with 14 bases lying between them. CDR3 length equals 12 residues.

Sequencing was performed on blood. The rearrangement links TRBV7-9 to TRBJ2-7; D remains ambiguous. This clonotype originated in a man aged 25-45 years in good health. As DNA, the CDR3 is TGTGCCAGCAGCTCTACGGCTGCTGTCCAGTACTTC. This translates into CASSSTAAVQYF.